Listed below are T cell receptor beta chains from one sample, sequenced in a study of blood T cell repertoires in COVID-19. The table came from immunoSEQ multiplex PCR; TCRdb's copy has only in-frame clones and leaves some out. The data contain approximately 240,000 clones, roughly 88% of them seen just once; the ten biggest clones take up approximately 2.2%. Sequenced sample: peripheral blood. These receptors all stem from a woman aged 40 to 50 who had recovered from COVID-19. CDR3s include the opening cysteine and the closing phenylalanine or tryptophan. Each record gives: V gene, D gene, J gene, CDR3 protein. The D gene is left open where the match is weak.

>TRBV5-6|TRBD1|TRBJ1-4
CASSWTGGNEKLFF
>TRBV7-9|NA|TRBJ2-7
CASSFTGTEQYF
>TRBV7-2|NA|TRBJ2-3
CASSPRVVGDTQYF
>TRBV7-8|NA|TRBJ1-6
CASSLQKNSPLHF
>TRBV11-2|NA|TRBJ2-5
CASSRGNQETQYF
>TRBV19|TRBD1|TRBJ2-5
CASSGLGTGPETQYF
>TRBV11-2|TRBD1|TRBJ2-1
CASSPTDREQFF
>TRBV30|NA|TRBJ2-3
CAWSVSAISTDTQYF
>TRBV27|TRBD1|TRBJ1-2
CASSLYGTGPYGYTF
>TRBV24-1|NA|TRBJ2-2
CATSDARVFTGELFF
>TRBV5-6|NA|TRBJ2-2
CASSFARTGTGELFF
>TRBV4-3|TRBD2|TRBJ2-2
CASSQASGANTGELFF
>TRBV5-4|TRBD1|TRBJ2-7
CASSWDRGREQYF
>TRBV6-5|NA|TRBJ1-2
CASSHRTVYGYTF
>TRBV6-5|TRBD2|TRBJ2-3
CASSYEGGRGDTQYF
>TRBV18|TRBD1|TRBJ2-7
CASAGQGVYEQYF
>TRBV7-9|TRBD2|TRBJ2-1
CASSLDSGAYNEQFF
>TRBV24-1|NA|TRBJ2-1
CATSPGSSYNEQFF
>TRBV7-3|TRBD2|TRBJ2-2
CASSLPLAGSGTGELFF
>TRBV12-3/TRBV12-4|NA|TRBJ1-5
CASSSRGNQPQHF
>TRBV4-2|NA|TRBJ1-2
CASSQVKDSGYTF
>TRBV15|NA|TRBJ1-5
CATSRRGSGGFFYQPQHF